Below are 31 T cell receptor beta chains sequenced from a single sample in a study of cytomegalovirus exposure and HLA in healthy donors (dated by TCRdb to about 2017). The protocol used for the library was the immunoSEQ multiplex PCR assay. For the multiplex PCR, a mixture combining 60 forward primers for TCR Vbeta segments and 13 reverse primers for TCR Jbeta segments was used. This is the immuneACCESS table as TCRdb keeps it, with only in-frame sequences that have V and J called. A part of the clones is gone; compared with another copy, unresolved V genes explain less than half, and the rest is unexplained. The sample has tens of thousands of clones on record, roughly 80% of them singletons. Approximately 1.3% of the sample belongs to the ten largest clones. Sequencing input: PBMCs. The receptor set was obtained from a girl aged 2-10 years in good health and CMV-seropositive.

This sequence joins TRBV30 and TRBJ1-1, with D possibly being TRBD1 (5 bases). The CDR3 runs 14 residues. Trimming stripped 0 bases from V and 6 bases from J, with 14 bases between. Germline V gene data show CDR1 as GTSNPN and CDR2 as SVGIG (reference sequence). The CDR3 DNA reads as TGTGCCTGGAGTGTACTTGGGGGGTCCTCTGAAGCTTTCTTT. Amino acids: CAWSVLGGSSEAFF.

The chain's CDR3 is CASTLAGGQYF. CDR3 coding DNA: TGTGCCAGCACTTTGGCGGGAGGACAGTACTTC. The chain employs TRBV2 and TRBJ2-5; TRBD2 matches 8 bases. Germline assignment: CDR1 SNHLY and CDR2 FYNNEI. Trimming cost V 7 bases and J 11 bases; bases outside gene matches: 6. The CDR3 spans 11 residues.

This clone has just one count. V and J are TRBV5-1 and TRBJ2-7; 8 nucleotides align to TRBD1. The V gene's germline CDR1 is SGHRS and CDR2 YFSETQ. V dropped 2 bases and J dropped 5; count of bases not matched to a gene: 9. The CDR3 covers 15 residues. Here the CDR3 reads CASSLIRDRNHEQYF. Here the CDR3 DNA reads TGCGCCAGCAGCTTAATCCGGGACAGGAACCACGAGCAGTACTTC.

Only one count was recorded for this clone. The V call is TRBV6-1, the J call TRBJ1-5; no clear D. CDR3 length: 15 amino acids. Trimming left V 0 bases short and J 7 bases short, with 13 bases between. CDR1 and CDR2 (germline): MNHNS, SASEGT. CDR3 amino acids: CASSEARGSGQPQHF. The DNA of the CDR3 is TGTGCCAGCAGTGAAGCGCGGGGTTCCGGGCAGCCCCAGCATTTT.

The chain combines TRBV9 with TRBJ2-1, with 10 bases that match TRBD2. J lost 5 bases, V lost 0 bases, and 17 bases had no gene match. CDR1 is SGDLS, CDR2 YYNGEE, per germline. This CDR3 has 20 amino acids. DNA for the CDR3: TGTGCCAGCAGCGTAGCTTTCCATGTACCCACTAGCGGGACCCACAATGAGCAGTTCTTC. It codes for CASSVAFHVPTSGTHNEQFF.

DNA for the CDR3: TGTGCCAGCAGGTCGGCGGGAAGGAGTAATGAGCAGTTCTTC. The encoded protein is CASRSAGRSNEQFF. The gene calls are TRBV6-1 and TRBJ2-1; TRBD2 is a possible D gene (6 bases). V was shortened by 6 bases and J by 7 bases, with 16 bases between the two germline ends. The CDR3 length is 14 residues. CDR1 is MNHNS and CDR2 is SASEGT in the germline V gene.

The chain uses TRBV5-1 and TRBJ1-1; D perhaps matches TRBD1 (6 bases). Germline assignment: CDR1 SGHRS and CDR2 YFSETQ. The CDR3 extends over 15 amino acids. The V end lost 2 bases, the J end lost 4 bases, and 15 bases lay between the germline ends. CDR3 in amino acids: CASSLLSGAATEAFF. The CDR3 DNA reads TGCGCCAGCAGCTTACTCTCAGGGGCTGCCACTGAAGCTTTCTTT. Complete variable domain (other parts from reference TRBV5-1 and TRBJ1-1): KAGVTQTPRYLIKTRGQQVTLSCSPISGHRSVSWYQQTPGQGLQFLFEYFSETQRNKGNFPGRFSGRQFSNSRSEMNVSTLELGDSALYLCASSLLSGAATEAFFGQGTRLTVV.

V is TRBV9 and J is TRBJ2-7, with 8 bases fitting TRBD2. CDR3 size: 14 residues. J was trimmed by 0 bases and V by 7 bases; bases with no gene match: 6. The germline V gene encodes CDR1 SGDLS and CDR2 YYNGEE. CDR3 sequence reads: CASSTGGPSYEQYF. The CDR3 nucleotides are TGTGCCAGCTCGACGGGAGGGCCCTCCTACGAGCAGTACTTC.

This chain joins TRBV7-2 and TRBJ2-7, with D tentatively TRBD2 (5 bases). Trimming took off 2 bases at V and 7 bases at J, with 15 bases between the two ends. The CDR3 covers 14 residues. Germline CDR1 is SGHTA and CDR2 is FQGNSA. The CDR3 loop is CASSLSDYLGEQYF. The CDR3 DNA reads TGTGCCAGCAGCTTATCAGACTACTTGGGGGAGCAGTACTTC.

This clone was found a few times. The chain joins TRBV7-8 to TRBJ1-1, with TRBD1 as a possible D gene (6 bases). Germline V gene data show CDR1 as SGHVS and CDR2 as FQNEAQ. Trimming cost V 7 bases and J 9 bases, with 15 bases left between them. The CDR3 is 12 amino acids. In nucleotides, the CDR3 is TGTGCCAGCACCCCACCCACAGGGAAAGCTTTCTTT. Protein sequence: CASTPPTGKAFF.

The chain recombines TRBV9 with TRBJ2-3, with 10 bases lining up with TRBD2. The CDR3 has 16 amino acids. CDR1 is SGDLS, CDR2 YYNGEE, per germline. J lost 2 bases, V lost 4 bases, and 7 bases had no gene match. For the CDR3, the DNA is TGTGCCAGCAGCTTCGCGAGCGGGAGGGACACAGATACGCAGTATTTT. This encodes CASSFASGRDTDTQYF.

The chain recombines TRBV9 with TRBJ1-1; D is unclear. This CDR3 spans 16 amino acids. Trimming pared 0 bases from V and 4 bases from J, leaving 16 bases between. CDR1 and CDR2 from the germline V gene are SGDLS and YYNGEE. The CDR3 nucleotides read TGTGCCAGCAGCGTAGTGGAGGGCAGACTTCTCACTGAAGCTTTCTTT. It codes for CASSVVEGRLLTEAFF.

This chain joins TRBV7-2 and TRBJ2-7; a possible D gene is TRBD2 (6 bases). This CDR3 spans 13 amino acids. Trimming removed 1 base at V and 2 bases at J, with 6 bases between. Germline CDR1 SGHTA, CDR2 FQGNSA. The CDR3 spells CASSLGRAYEQYF. CDR3 sequence (DNA): TGTGCCAGCAGCTTAGGGAGGGCCTACGAGCAGTACTTC.

This clone was seen a few times. The chain recombines TRBV28 with TRBJ2-7; 7 nucleotides line up with TRBD1. V lost 6 bases, J lost 7 bases, and 15 bases stayed unmatched. In germline, CDR1 is MDHEN, CDR2 SYDVKM. The CDR3 consists of 15 residues. CDR3 loop: CASSRRQGGSMEQYF. DNA of the CDR3: TGTGCCAGCAGCCGTAGACAGGGTGGTTCGATGGAGCAGTACTTC.

The rearrangement uses TRBV30 and TRBJ1-1; D uncertain. This CDR3 is built from 12 residues. The V gene's germline CDR1 is GTSNPN and CDR2 SVGIG (reference sequence). The V and J ends lost 1 base and 12 bases respectively, with 15 bases between them. CDR3 sequence reads: CAWSATGLRTFF. The CDR3 DNA is TGTGCCTGGAGTGCCACTGGACTCAGAACTTTCTTT.

The chain is built from TRBV25-1 and TRBJ2-1; 11 positions match TRBD2. V lost 5 bases to trimming and J lost 9 bases; unmatched junction nucleotides: 9. The CDR3 is 15 residues long. Per germline, CDR1 MGHDK and CDR2 SYGVNS. This CDR3 reads CASSLTSGGPGEQFF. DNA of the CDR3: TGTGCCAGCAGTCTAACTAGCGGGGGCCCGGGTGAGCAGTTCTTC.

This chain connects TRBV28 to TRBJ2-3; 11 bases align to TRBD2. V dropped 4 bases and J dropped 0; count of bases not matched to a gene: 18. The germline V gene encodes CDR1 MDHEN and CDR2 SYDVKM. This CDR3 is 21 amino acids long. The CDR3 DNA sequence: TGTGCCAGCAGTTCCCCCCCGTCCCCCCTAGCGGGAGGCCTCAGCACAGATACGCAGTATTTT. Protein sequence: CASSSPPSPLAGGLSTDTQYF.

This rearrangement joins TRBV30 to TRBJ1-1, with D maybe TRBD1 (6 bases). This CDR3 region has 13 residues. Between the trimmed V and J ends, which lost 2 bases and 4 bases, there was a span of 11 bases. Germline-derived CDR1 and CDR2 are GTSNPN and SVGIG (reference sequence). The CDR3 bases are TGTGCCTGGAGTAGGGGGGGTCCCACTGAAGCTTTCTTT. This codes for CAWSRGGPTEAFF.

The rearrangement links TRBV28 to TRBJ2-5; D possibly corresponds to TRBD2 (5 bases). V gave up 6 bases and J gave up 3 bases, with 20 bases separating them. The germline V gene encodes CDR1 MDHEN and CDR2 SYDVKM. The CDR3 is made up of 16 amino acids. The CDR3 here is CASRQTGIAWKETQYF. The CDR3 DNA reads as TGTGCCAGCAGGCAGACCGGGATCGCCTGGAAAGAGACCCAGTACTTC.

The V gene is TRBV7-9, the J gene TRBJ2-3; the D gene is possibly TRBD2 (5 bases). CDR1 is SEHNR and CDR2 is FQNEAQ in the germline V gene (reference sequence). The CDR3 is made up of 13 amino acids. Between the trimmed V and J ends, which lost 5 bases and 1 base, there was a span of 7 bases. CDR3: CASSPGGTDTQYF. The CDR3 coding sequence is TGTGCCAGCAGCCCCGGGGGCACAGATACGCAGTATTTT. The whole variable domain, filled in from reference TRBV7-9 and TRBJ2-3, reads DTGVSQNPRHKITKRGQNVTFRCDPISEHNRLYWYRQTLGQGPEFLTYFQNEAQLEKSRLLSDRFSAERPKGSFSTLEIQRTEQGDSAMYLCASSPGGTDTQYFGPGTRLTVL.

The chain combines TRBV29-1 with TRBJ1-2, with 8 nucleotides matching TRBD1. The CDR3 has 17 residues. Germline values: CDR1 SQVTM, CDR2 ANQGSEA. V lost 7 bases and J lost 0; bases outside the gene matches: 16. The CDR3 sequence: CSARITGGSFTNYGYTF. Here the CDR3 DNA reads TGCAGCGCTAGAATTACAGGGGGAAGCTTTACTAACTATGGCTACACCTTC.

Only one count was recorded for this clone. The V and J genes are TRBV30 and TRBJ2-5, with D hard to call. CDR1 and CDR2 (germline): GTSNPN, SVGIG (reference sequence). The CDR3 extends over 12 amino acids. Trimming cost V 2 bases and J 2 bases, with 6 bases left between them. The CDR3 nucleotides read TGTGCCTGGAGTCCCCTACAAGAGACCCAGTACTTC. Amino acids: CAWSPLQETQYF.

This sequence joins TRBV4-1 and TRBJ2-5; the match to TRBD2 covers 8 bases. The V gene's germline CDR1 is MGHRA and CDR2 YSYEKL. The CDR3 is 15 amino acids. J gave up 4 bases and V 1 base, and 5 bases lay outside the gene matches. This CDR3 reads CASSQGPAGGETQYF. DNA for the CDR3: TGCGCCAGCAGCCAAGGGCCGGCGGGAGGAGAGACCCAGTACTTC.

Written as DNA, the CDR3 is TGTGCCAGCAGTTTATCGGGTGCAGCGGGAGGTTTTTCCGAGCAGTACTTC. Amino acids: CASSLSGAAGGFSEQYF. This sequence joins TRBV28 and TRBJ2-7; the match to TRBD2 covers 9 bases. V gave up 1 base and J gave up 6 bases; unmatched junction bases: 13. The CDR3 sequence is 17 residues long. Germline V gene data show CDR1 as MDHEN and CDR2 as SYDVKM.

The V call is TRBV29-1, the J call TRBJ2-3, with TRBD2 as a possible D gene (6 bases). Trimming stripped 4 bases from V and 6 bases from J, with 14 bases between. The CDR3 is 13 residues long. Germline values: CDR1 SQVTM, CDR2 ANQGSEA. In nucleotides, the CDR3 is TGCAGCGTTGTGGGACTTTACACGGATACGCAGTATTTT. Protein sequence: CSVVGLYTDTQYF.

V is TRBV9 and J is TRBJ1-4, with D possibly matching TRBD1 (5 bases). Germline CDR1 SGDLS, CDR2 YYNGEE. Trimming removed 3 bases from V and 5 bases from J, with 14 bases in between. This CDR3 spans 15 amino acids. CDR3 in amino acids: CASSADTGLNEKLFF. In DNA, the CDR3 is TGTGCCAGCAGCGCCGATACAGGTTTAAATGAAAAACTGTTTTTT.

This chain uses TRBV27 with TRBJ1-1; 9 nucleotides agree with TRBD1. Trimming at V came to 6 bases and at J to 1 base, leaving 6 bases not matched to a gene. Germline assignment: CDR1 MNHEY and CDR2 SMNVEV (reference sequence). The CDR3 runs 15 residues. The CDR3 here is CASRTDRGENTEAFF. CDR3 bases: TGTGCCAGCAGGACGGACAGGGGTGAGAACACTGAAGCTTTCTTT.

V and J are TRBV30 and TRBJ1-1; 9 bases align to TRBD1. The CDR3 consists of 14 residues. V was clipped by 8 bases and J by 7 bases; unmatched bases: 14. Germline values: CDR1 GTSNPN, CDR2 SVGIG (reference sequence). The CDR3 DNA sequence: TGTGCCCGAACCCTACAGGGGGCGAGTGATGAAGCTTTCTTT. This codes for CARTLQGASDEAFF.

The rearrangement uses TRBV4-1 and TRBJ1-4, with D possibly TRBD1 on 5 matching bases. The CDR3 has 13 amino acids. V was clipped by 1 base and J by 8 bases, with 8 bases between them. Germline V gene lookup returns CDR1 MGHRA and CDR2 YSYEKL. The CDR3 sequence is CASSQVQGEKLFF. CDR3 DNA: TGCGCCAGCAGCCAAGTCCAGGGAGAAAAACTGTTTTTT.

The chain has TRBV7-8 and TRBJ2-7; 12 bases match TRBD2. Germline V gives CDR1 SGHVS, CDR2 FQNEAQ. This CDR3 comprises 16 residues. Losses at the gene ends were 5 bases for V and 7 bases for J; bases not matched to a gene: 12. CDR3 in amino acids: CASSLPPSGRALEQYF. The DNA for the CDR3 is TGTGCCAGCAGCCTTCCCCCTAGCGGGAGGGCCCTGGAGCAGTACTTC.

The chain recombines TRBV28 with TRBJ2-7, with a tentative D call TRBD1 (5 bases). Germline V gene lookup returns CDR1 MDHEN and CDR2 SYDVKM. Trimming took off 3 bases at V and 5 bases at J, with 14 bases between the two ends. The CDR3 spans 14 residues. The CDR3 reads CASSFRQGTHEQYF. The CDR3 bases are TGTGCCAGCAGTTTCCGGCAGGGAACCCACGAGCAGTACTTC.